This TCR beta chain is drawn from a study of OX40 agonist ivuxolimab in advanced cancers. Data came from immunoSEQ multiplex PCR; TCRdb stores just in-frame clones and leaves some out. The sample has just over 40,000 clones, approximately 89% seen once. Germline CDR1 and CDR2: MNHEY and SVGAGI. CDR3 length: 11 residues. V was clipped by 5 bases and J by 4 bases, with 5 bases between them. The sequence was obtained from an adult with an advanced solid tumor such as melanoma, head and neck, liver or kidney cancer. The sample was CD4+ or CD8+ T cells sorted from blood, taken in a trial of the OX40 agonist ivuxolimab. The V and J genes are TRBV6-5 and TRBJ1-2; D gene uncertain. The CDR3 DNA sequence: TGTGCCAGCAGTGAAACCTATGGCTACACCTTC. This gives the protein CASSETYGYTF.